This TCR beta chain comes out of a study of patients and donors after allogeneic stem cell transplantation. MiXCR, applied by TCRdb to the RT-PCR reads, yields one record per CDR3 protein. Here the sample spans roughly 960,000 distinct CDR3 sequences, over 15% being singletons. Between the trimmed V and J ends, which lost 10 bases and 5 bases, there was a span of 11 bases. Germline V gene data show CDR1 as SEHNR and CDR2 as FQNEAQ (reference sequence). This CDR3 comprises 11 residues. Sequencing was done on a sample of blood, either unsorted or a sorted T cell fraction (not recorded which). This chain joins TRBV7-9 and TRBJ2-5; possibly TRBD2 for D (5 bases). The receptor was derived from a human donor who was either an allogeneic HSCT recipient or a stem cell or donor lymphocyte infusion donor (not recorded which). It is not recorded whose cells these are; they may come from a transplant donor. CDR3 sequence reads: CAILRRETQYF. The DNA for the CDR3 is TGTGCCATCCTGAGGAGGGAGACCCAGTACTTC.